This T cell receptor (beta chain) was profiled in a study of blood T cells in healthy people across ages. Overall study results and limits: For the donors, CMV status was unknown and possibly confounded expanded clonotype changes. Across the age range, TCR beta diversity per million T cells fell in a roughly linear way.

With a J-beta primer mix and a sample-barcoded 5' primer, a second PCR ran about 7 to 11 cycles. TCRdb ran MiXCR on the 5' RACE reads and lists one entry per CDR3 protein. The table shows about 1.5 million distinct CDR3 sequences, with 35% to 45% occurring only once. The CDR3 totals 13 residues. The germline V and J ends were trimmed by 4 bases and 4 bases, with 10 bases remaining between them. The germline CDR1 and CDR2 sequences are MNHEY and SMNVEV (reference sequence). This clonotype was recorded once. Its antigen is unidentified. The sample was blood. The chain carries TRBV27 and TRBJ1-2; unclear D gene. This clonotype was sampled from a woman between 18 and 29 years old in good health. The CDR3 region is CASSCAGSYGYTF. The CDR3 nucleotides read TGTGCCAGCAGTTGCGCCGGGAGCTATGGCTACACCTTC.